This TCR beta chain is from a study of CD8 T cell repertoires and HIV-1 epitope variants. The CDR3 loop spans 16 amino acids. Germline assignment: CDR1 MNHEY and CDR2 SMNVEV (reference sequence). V shed 0 bases and J 1 base; nucleotides not matched to a gene: 3. This clone counts as hyperexpanded. Antigen: not known. Assay used: immunoSEQ multiplex PCR; TCRdb lists only in-frame clones, some missing. The profile shows about 3,600 clones, roughly 68% of them singletons. The specimen sequenced was cultured CD8+ T cells derived from PBMCs. This receptor was taken from a male donor with HIV. This sequence joins TRBV27 and TRBJ2-1; 7 bases line up with TRBD1. Here the CDR3 reads CASSLSQGISYNEQFF. CDR3 DNA sequence: TGTGCCAGCAGTTTATCACAGGGGATATCCTACAATGAGCAGTTCTTC.